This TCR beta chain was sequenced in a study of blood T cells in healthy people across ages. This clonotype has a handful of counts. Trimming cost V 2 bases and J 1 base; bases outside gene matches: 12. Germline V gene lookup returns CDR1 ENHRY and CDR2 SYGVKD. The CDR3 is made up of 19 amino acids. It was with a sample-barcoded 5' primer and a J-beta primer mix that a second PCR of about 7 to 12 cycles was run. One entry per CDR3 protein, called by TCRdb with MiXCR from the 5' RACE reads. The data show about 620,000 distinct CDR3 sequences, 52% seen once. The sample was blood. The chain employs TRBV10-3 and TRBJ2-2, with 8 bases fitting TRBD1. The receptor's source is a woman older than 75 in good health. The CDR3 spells CAISEPYRTGIGNTGELFF. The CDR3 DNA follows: TGTGCCATCAGTGAGCCTTACCGGACAGGGATTGGGAACACCGGGGAGCTGTTTTTT.